Listed below are T cell receptor beta chains from one sample, sequenced in a study of CD8 T cells in ankylosing spondylitis. TCRdb reprocessed the 5' RACE reads with MiXCR, giving one entry per CDR3 protein. The data contain roughly 700,000 distinct CDR3 sequences, 15% to 20% of them singletons. Source material: blood, either unsorted or a sorted T cell fraction (not recorded which). The receptor set was obtained from a male donor with ankylosing spondylitis. Each CDR3 is given with its conserved first and last residue.

cdr3_aa	v_call	j_call
CATRGFSYNEQFF	TRBV6-2/TRBV6-3	TRBJ2-1
CASSFLTSGHTDTQYF	TRBV12-3/TRBV12-4	TRBJ2-3
CASPGTGDTMNTEAFF	TRBV4-1	TRBJ1-1
CAISGGTPNTEAFF	TRBV10-3	TRBJ1-1
CATREGRDRFSEQYF	TRBV15	TRBJ2-7
CAISSRTGEREQYF	TRBV10-3	TRBJ2-7
CASSQGGVAGYQETQYF	TRBV4-2	TRBJ2-5
CATSTSGGMSYNEQFF	TRBV24-1	TRBJ2-1
CASTPDRAYNSPLHF	TRBV12-3/TRBV12-4	TRBJ1-6
CSAPIANEKLFF	TRBV20-1	TRBJ1-4
CASSLRRGVDGYTF	TRBV27	TRBJ1-2
CASSSTENTGELFF	TRBV5-1	TRBJ2-2
CSARVPTGSIAQPQHF	TRBV20-1	TRBJ1-5
CATSREKDSYTF	TRBV15	TRBJ1-2
CASSLWLQDTQYF	TRBV12-3/TRBV12-4	TRBJ2-3
CATSDPGQTSTDTQYF	TRBV24-1	TRBJ2-3
CASNRGLGDEQFF	TRBV6-2/TRBV6-3	TRBJ2-1
CASSQAPGQPNTEAFF	TRBV14	TRBJ1-1
CASSELRLGQGAGSNQPQHF	TRBV2	TRBJ1-5
CASSQDLGGGGYGYTF	TRBV4-3	TRBJ1-2
CASRPREGPEAFF	TRBV2	TRBJ1-1
CSVVWGSQETQYF	TRBV29-1	TRBJ2-5
CSARDLTGLSSYEQYF	TRBV20-1	TRBJ2-7
CSASPGLTDTQYF	TRBV20-1	TRBJ2-3
CASRPGGGDTGELFF	TRBV12-3/TRBV12-4	TRBJ2-2
CASSGALTGGDEKLFF	TRBV6-1	TRBJ1-4
CASSLSFGGQETQYF	TRBV5-1	TRBJ2-5
CASSLRASGRAPDTQYF	TRBV12-3/TRBV12-4	TRBJ2-3
CASKDAGSQFF	TRBV5-1	TRBJ2-1
CASSSTDSHFEAFF	TRBV28	TRBJ1-1
CASSFPSTSGANEQFF	TRBV7-2	TRBJ2-1
CASVGRGTDTQYF	TRBV2	TRBJ2-3
CASSFSGGGATDTQYF	TRBV12-3/TRBV12-4	TRBJ2-3
CASSPLGTTEAFF	TRBV18	TRBJ1-1
CASSPIETGGGEQYF	TRBV18	TRBJ2-7
CSVEGLAGADEQFF	TRBV29-1	TRBJ2-1
CASSFGRSSYEQYF	TRBV27	TRBJ2-7
CSARDAQGANYGYTF	TRBV20-1	TRBJ1-2
CASSPSGSYNSPLHF	TRBV27	TRBJ1-6
CAWAALQSTDTQYF	TRBV30	TRBJ2-3
CASSYKGSYEQYF	TRBV6-5	TRBJ2-7
CASSTGINEQYF	TRBV12-3/TRBV12-4	TRBJ2-7
CSAKPGQGLGYGYTF	TRBV20-1	TRBJ1-2
CASSLEAGSVNTEAFF	TRBV5-1	TRBJ1-1
CASSPRDTVYSPLHF	TRBV12-3/TRBV12-4	TRBJ1-6
CAWSRRTQETQYF	TRBV30	TRBJ2-5
CASSQDRTYEAFF	TRBV4-2	TRBJ1-1
CATSSSRQGIREQYF	TRBV15	TRBJ2-7
CASRLAGGPREQYF	TRBV2	TRBJ2-7
CATSPQRGGAYEQYF	TRBV15	TRBJ2-7
CASSLEDRFYNEQFF	TRBV7-2	TRBJ2-1
CASSQDFKRDRTF	TRBV4-2	TRBJ1-2
CAISESGVRYEQYF	TRBV10-3	TRBJ2-7
CASSQQGGQGYEQYF	TRBV3-1	TRBJ2-7
CASSVTGELADTQYF	TRBV7-9	TRBJ2-3
CSAGLGQNYGYTF	TRBV20-1	TRBJ1-2